This passage covers 7 T cell receptor beta chains from one sample sequenced in a study of blood T cell repertoires in COVID-19. Profiled with immunoSEQ multiplex PCR; TCRdb holds only in-frame clones, not every one. This sample has around 140,000 clones, with around nine tenths found just once. The sample was peripheral blood. All receptors derive from a woman in her 70s with COVID-19, enrolled during active disease.

This rearrangement joins TRBV28 to TRBJ2-1; D is perhaps TRBD2 (6 bases). The length of the CDR3 is 14 residues. The germline CDR1 and CDR2 sequences are MDHEN and SYDVKM. V dropped 3 bases and J dropped 10 bases, with 16 bases sitting between them. As DNA, the CDR3 is TGTGCCAGCAGTTTTCTATTTACTGGGGGGGAGCAGTTCTTC. Residues: CASSFLFTGGEQFF.

This clone was seen a single time. The chain recombines TRBV3-1 (or the pseudogene TRBV3-2) with TRBJ1-2, with 8 positions matching TRBD1. The CDR3 has 15 residues. Germline V gene data show CDR1 as LGHDT and CDR2 as YNNKEL (reference sequence). After removal of 2 bases from V and 5 bases from J, the junction contained 7 bases not matched to a gene. The CDR3 region is CASSQLGQGTYGYTF. DNA for the CDR3: TGTGCCAGCAGCCAACTCGGACAGGGAACGTATGGCTACACCTTC.

V is TRBV11-2 and J is TRBJ2-2; 12 nucleotides line up with TRBD2. Trimming at V came to 4 bases and at J to 0 bases, leaving 6 bases not matched to a gene. This CDR3 region has 18 residues. Germline V gene data show CDR1 as SGHAT and CDR2 as FQNNGV. CDR3 bases: TGTGCCAGCAGCTCGCCTAGCGGGGGGGCCGCGAACACCGGGGAGCTGTTTTTT. Protein sequence: CASSSPSGGAANTGELFF.

This chain links TRBV6-5 with TRBJ1-2, with D hard to call. Trimming removed 6 bases from V and 8 bases from J, with 16 bases in between. This CDR3 is built from 13 residues. In germline, CDR1 is MNHEY, CDR2 SVGAGI. The CDR3 nucleotides are TGTGCCAGCAGCTCACTCCTCACCCCGGGCTACACCTTC. It specifies CASSSLLTPGYTF.

This chain uses TRBV5-1 with TRBJ1-1; perhaps TRBD1 as D (6 bases). The CDR3 extends over 14 amino acids. Germline lookup yields CDR1 SGHRS and CDR2 YFSETQ. The V and J ends lost 4 bases and 1 base respectively, with 11 bases between them. The CDR3 spells CASSHRAQNTEAFF. The CDR3, as DNA: TGCGCCAGCAGCCACAGGGCCCAGAACACTGAAGCTTTCTTT. The whole variable domain, remainder taken from reference TRBV5-1 and TRBJ1-1, is KAGVTQTPRYLIKTRGQQVTLSCSPISGHRSVSWYQQTPGQGLQFLFEYFSETQRNKGNFPGRFSGRQFSNSRSEMNVSTLELGDSALYLCASSHRAQNTEAFFGQGTRLTVV.

This chain connects TRBV6-5 to TRBJ2-2; unclear D gene. The CDR3 covers 14 residues. Per germline, CDR1 MNHEY and CDR2 SVGAGI. V lost 7 bases to trimming and J lost 1 base, with 10 bases between them. CDR3 region: CASTTNRNTGELFF. CDR3 DNA: TGTGCCAGCACCACGAATAGGAACACCGGGGAGCTGTTTTTT.

J is TRBJ1-4 and V is TRBV5-6; D not resolved. Trimming took 7 bases from V and 4 from J, leaving 11 bases between them. Germline V gene sequence: CDR1 SGHDT, CDR2 YYEEEE. This CDR3 region has 13 residues. DNA of the CDR3: TGTGCCAGCGGCGGGAAATATAATGAAAAACTGTTTTTT. This encodes CASGGKYNEKLFF.